This T cell receptor beta chain was profiled in a study of a mutant IDH1 vaccine in newly diagnosed glioma. Study information: Earlier care involved radiotherapy, temozolomide, or both, and the majority received both.

Germline V gives CDR1 MDHEN, CDR2 SYDVKM. V was pared by 2 bases and J by 4 bases, with 11 bases between. This CDR3 comprises 14 residues. Overall study results and limits: Vaccine-induced immune responses occurred in roughly 94% of patients.

Time point here: week 35, safety follow-up. Doses of 300 ug of mutant IDH1 20-mer peptide were given with topical imiquimod. Vaccination of patients was performed eight times, in weeks 1, 3, 5, 7, 11, 15, 19 and 23. New astrocytomas of WHO grade 3 or 4 that were IDH1-mutant and ATRX-lost were found in the donors. Sequencing used immunoSEQ multiplex PCR; TCRdb keeps in-frame clones, though not all of them. The sample has just over 65,000 clones; 80% to 85% are singletons. Concerning this clone itself: Its specificity is unknown.

Here the sequenced sample was PBMCs, taken from a glioma patient whose treatment included an IDH1 peptide vaccine. This receptor was taken from a man between 18 and 35 years old with glioma. This sequence joins TRBV28 and TRBJ1-2; D uncertain. The CDR3 here is CASSLQSSFYGYTF. The CDR3 region has the DNA TGTGCCAGCAGTTTACAATCCTCCTTCTATGGCTACACCTTC.